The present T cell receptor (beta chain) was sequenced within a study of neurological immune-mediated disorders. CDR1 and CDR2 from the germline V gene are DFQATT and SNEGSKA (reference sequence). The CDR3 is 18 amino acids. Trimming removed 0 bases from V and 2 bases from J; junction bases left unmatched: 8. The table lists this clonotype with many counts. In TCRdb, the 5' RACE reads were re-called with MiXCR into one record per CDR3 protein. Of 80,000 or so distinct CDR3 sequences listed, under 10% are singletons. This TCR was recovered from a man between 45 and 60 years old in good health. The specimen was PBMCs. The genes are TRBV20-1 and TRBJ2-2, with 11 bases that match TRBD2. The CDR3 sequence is CSARDPFSGRANTGELFF. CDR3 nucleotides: TGCAGTGCTAGAGACCCATTTAGCGGGAGGGCCAACACCGGGGAGCTGTTTTTT.